What follows are 21 T cell receptor beta chains derived from one specimen sequenced in a study of T cell responses to AZD1222 COVID-19 vaccine. Sequenced by immunoSEQ multiplex PCR; TCRdb stores in-frame clones only, minus some. This repertoire shows 55,000 to 80,000 clones, about 85% found once; its top ten account for 21%. Here the sequenced sample was peripheral blood, taken on day 0 of AZD1222 vaccination. The source is an adult in good health.

The gene calls are TRBV2 and TRBJ1-2; possibly TRBD1 for D (5 bases). V was cut by 7 bases and J by 8 bases, with 14 bases left in between. The CDR3 extends over 12 amino acids. The germline gives CDR1 SNHLY, CDR2 FYNNEI. In nucleotides, the CDR3 is TGTGCCAGCAAAGAGGGTCCAGGGGGCTACACCTTC. Its protein product is CASKEGPGGYTF. Full variable domain (remainder filled in from reference TRBV2 and TRBJ1-2): EPEVTQTPSHQVTQMGQEVILRCVPISNHLYFYWYRQILGQKVEFLVSFYNNEISEKSEIFDDQFSVERPDGSNFTLKIRSTKLEDSAMYFCASKEGPGGYTFGSGTRLTVV.

The V call is TRBV4-2, the J call TRBJ1-2; D is undetermined. Germline V gene data show CDR1 as LGHNA and CDR2 as YNFKEQ. The V and J ends lost 2 bases and 2 bases respectively, with 18 bases between them. The CDR3 contains 17 residues. This CDR3 reads CASSQILARPQNYGYTF. CDR3 bases: TGTGCCAGCAGCCAAATCCTGGCCAGGCCCCAAAACTATGGCTACACCTTC.

The V and J genes are TRBV2 and TRBJ1-5; D remains unclear. The germline CDR1 and CDR2 sequences are SNHLY and FYNNEI. Trimming removed 6 bases from V and 0 bases from J, with 12 bases in between. The CDR3 loop spans 15 amino acids. This CDR3 is CASSPRANSNQPQHF. The CDR3 DNA sequence: TGTGCCAGCAGCCCAAGGGCTAATAGCAATCAGCCCCAGCATTTT.

The chain employs TRBV7-7 and TRBJ2-5; the match to TRBD1 covers 7 bases. Germline V gene data show CDR1 as SSHAT and CDR2 as FNYEAQ (reference sequence). The CDR3 loop spans 14 amino acids. J was trimmed by 7 bases and V by 4 bases; bases with no gene match: 9. CDR3 in DNA: TGTGCCAGCAGCTCAACAGGGGAGTACGGGACCCAGTACTTC. It yields the protein CASSSTGEYGTQYF. The whole variable domain, remainder taken from reference TRBV7-7 and TRBJ2-5, is GAGVSQSPRYKVTKRGQDVTLRCDPISSHATLYWYQQALGQGPEFLTYFNYEAQPDKSGLPSDRFSAERPEGSISTLTIQRTEQRDSAMYRCASSSTGEYGTQYFGPGTRLLVL.

The rearrangement joins TRBV24-1 to TRBJ2-5, with D tentatively TRBD1 or TRBD2 (6 bases each). The V gene's germline CDR1 is KGHDR and CDR2 SFDVKD. With 9 bases removed from V and 1 base from J, the gap between germline ends came to 11 bases. CDR3 length: 13 amino acids. The CDR3 nucleotides read TGTGCCACCGGGTGGGGGGCCCAAGAGACCCAGTACTTC. This codes for CATGWGAQETQYF.

This clone appeared once. The rearrangement links TRBV27 to TRBJ1-1; 8 bases align to TRBD1. The CDR3 covers 14 residues. Germline V gene sequence: CDR1 MNHEY, CDR2 SMNVEV (reference sequence). V shed 4 bases, J shed 4 bases, and the junction held 5 bases outside the gene matches. The CDR3 protein is CASSSDRGATEAFF. The CDR3 nucleotides read TGTGCCAGCAGTTCAGACAGGGGTGCCACTGAAGCTTTCTTT.

The chain couples TRBV28 to TRBJ1-5, with D unresolved. Trimming removed 3 bases at V and 1 base at J, with 10 bases between. CDR3 length: 15 residues. Germline CDR1 is MDHEN and CDR2 is SYDVKM. CDR3 region: CASSFGGPSNQPQHF. CDR3 DNA sequence: TGTGCCAGCAGTTTTGGTGGCCCGAGCAATCAGCCCCAGCATTTT.

The chain joins TRBV27 to TRBJ2-7, with 7 bases aligning to TRBD2. V shed 2 bases and J 10 bases; nucleotides not matched to a gene: 2. Germline V gene data show CDR1 as MNHEY and CDR2 as SMNVEV (reference sequence). The CDR3 extends over 11 amino acids. The CDR3 sequence: CASSLGRAQYF. CDR3 nucleotides: TGTGCCAGCAGTTTAGGGAGGGCTCAGTACTTC.

The chain is built from TRBV6-5 and TRBJ1-5, with D perhaps TRBD1 (6 bases). This CDR3 has 12 amino acids. V shed 6 bases and J shed 8 bases, with 11 bases lying between them. Germline V gene sequence: CDR1 MNHEY, CDR2 SVGAGI. CDR3 nucleotide sequence: TGTGCCAGCAGACAGGGTGGAGAGCCCCAGCATTTT. This translates into CASRQGGEPQHF.

The CDR3 is CASSYEAGKGYGYTF. The CDR3 region has the DNA TGTGCCAGCAGTTACGAGGCAGGAAAGGGGTATGGCTACACCTTC. This rearrangement joins TRBV6-5 to TRBJ1-2, with D possibly being TRBD1 (5 bases). V was clipped by 2 bases and J by 5 bases, with 15 bases between them. The CDR3 has 15 amino acids. In germline, CDR1 is MNHEY, CDR2 SVGAGI.

This clone was seen more than once but under ten times. The V gene is TRBV19, the J gene TRBJ1-5; unclear D gene. There are 14 residues in the CDR3. In germline, CDR1 is LNHDA, CDR2 SQIVND (reference sequence). The V and J ends lost 7 bases and 4 bases respectively, with 14 bases between them. Here the CDR3 reads CASNSGRSNQPQHF. CDR3 bases: TGTGCCAGTAATTCGGGGAGGAGTAATCAGCCCCAGCATTTT.

The CDR3 DNA is TGTGCCAGCGCCCGGACTTTTCGCACAGATACGCAGTATTTT. Translating it yields CASARTFRTDTQYF. The genes are TRBV19 and TRBJ2-3; weak D call: TRBD2 (5 bases). V was pared by 9 bases and J by 1 base, with 14 bases between. From germline, CDR1 is LNHDA and CDR2 SQIVND (reference sequence). This CDR3 contains 14 residues. The entire variable domain, with the rest obtained from reference TRBV19 and TRBJ2-3, is as follows: DGGITQSPKYLFRKEGQNVTLSCEQNLNHDAMYWYRQDPGQGLRLIYYSQIVNDFQKGDIAEGYSVSREKKESFPLTVTSAQKNPTAFYLCASARTFRTDTQYFGPGTRLTVL.

This clone has more than one count but fewer than ten. V is TRBV7-3 and J is TRBJ1-1; 8 bases are shared with TRBD1. Trimming removed 1 base from V and 6 bases from J; junction bases left unmatched: 7. The CDR3 loop spans 15 amino acids. The germline gives CDR1 SGHTA, CDR2 FQGTGA. The CDR3 bases are TGTGCCAGCAGCTTAAGTGCCACAGGGGGTGCTGAAGCTTTCTTT. It translates to CASSLSATGGAEAFF. The complete variable domain, with remaining parts taken from reference TRBV7-3 and TRBJ1-1, reads GAGVSQTPSNKVTEKGKYVELRCDPISGHTALYWYRQSLGQGPEFLIYFQGTGAADDSGLPNDRFFAVRPEGSVSTLKIQRTERGDSAVYLCASSLSATGGAEAFFGQGTRLTVV.

The J gene is TRBJ1-4, the V gene TRBV28; D not certain. V shed 6 bases and J shed 1 base, with 9 bases lying between them. CDR3 length: 14 residues. CDR1 is MDHEN, CDR2 SYDVKM, per germline. The CDR3 loop is CASRGFQTNEKLFF. In DNA form, the CDR3 reads TGTGCCAGCAGGGGGTTCCAAACTAATGAAAAACTGTTTTTT.

The rearrangement links TRBV5-8 to TRBJ2-1; D is undetermined. This CDR3 comprises 15 residues. V shed 0 bases and J shed 1 base, with 8 bases lying between them. The germline gives CDR1 SGHTS, CDR2 YDEGEE. CDR3 sequence (DNA): TGTGCCAGCAGCTTGGCGGTAGTTTCCTACAATGAGCAGTTCTTC. Its protein product is CASSLAVVSYNEQFF.

The chain employs TRBV3-1 (or the pseudogene TRBV3-2) and TRBJ2-2; D is undetermined. The CDR3 is made up of 18 amino acids. Trimming took 0 bases from V and 0 from J, leaving 14 bases between them. Germline V CDR1 and CDR2: LGHDT, YNNKEL (reference sequence). This CDR3 reads CASSQDQFQVANTGELFF. The CDR3 nucleotides read TGTGCCAGCAGCCAAGATCAGTTTCAGGTGGCGAACACCGGGGAGCTGTTTTTT.

The chain uses TRBV7-2 and TRBJ1-2; tentative D call: TRBD1 (6 bases). Germline loops: CDR1 SGHTA, CDR2 FQGNSA. V was clipped by 4 bases and J by 4 bases, with 10 bases between them. This CDR3 is built from 13 residues. The CDR3 bases are TGTGCCAGCAGCTCCAGGGGACCCTATGGCTACACCTTC. Amino acids: CASSSRGPYGYTF.

The V and J genes are TRBV30 and TRBJ1-5; D is ambiguous. Germline CDR1 GTSNPN, CDR2 SVGIG (reference sequence). CDR3 length equals 13 residues. V was clipped by 5 bases and J by 1 base, with 9 bases between them. The CDR3 DNA reads as TGTGCCTGGGGAGCCTCCAGCAATCAGCCCCAGCATTTT. Its protein product is CAWGASSNQPQHF. Using reference TRBV30 and TRBJ1-5 for the parts outside the CDR3, the full variable domain is SQTIHQWPATLVQPVGSPLSLECTVEGTSNPNLYWYRQAAGRGLQLLFYSVGIGQISSEVPQNLSASRPQDRQFILSSKKLLLSDSGFYLCAWGASSNQPQHFGDGTRLSIL.

The chain uses TRBV21-1 and TRBJ2-1; the table's D call, TRBD2, was not checked against the DNA. TRBV21-1 is noted as a pseudogene. The CDR3 spans 13 residues. DNA for the CDR3: TGTGCCAGCAAACTCGCACTATACAATGAGCAGTTCTTC. The encoded protein is CASKLALYNEQFF.

This clone appeared once. The CDR3, as DNA: TGTGCCATCAGTGAGGGACAGACGCAGTATTTT. Protein sequence: CAISEGQTQYF. The chain carries TRBV10-3 and TRBJ2-3; TRBD1 might be the D (6 bases). V was cut by 2 bases and J by 9 bases, with 6 bases left in between. The length of the CDR3 is 11 residues. The germline gives CDR1 ENHRY, CDR2 SYGVKD.

This chain uses TRBV19 with TRBJ1-5, with D maybe TRBD1 (5 bases). The CDR3 loop spans 15 amino acids. Germline CDR1 and CDR2: LNHDA and SQIVND (reference sequence). V lost 5 bases to trimming and J lost 3 bases, with 14 bases between them. CDR3: CASSQTGPLNQPQHF. As DNA, the CDR3 is TGTGCCAGTAGTCAAACAGGACCACTCAATCAGCCCCAGCATTTT.